The next 30 T cell receptor beta chains were all read from a single sample in a study of CD8+ T cells in alopecia areata. As the sequencing template, cDNA was produced by extracting RNA and reverse transcribing it. This table comes from immunoSEQ multiplex PCR, and its TCRdb copy is limited to in-frame clones, with some not included. The sample lists more than 200,000 clones; around two fifths were seen once. Treatment of the sample: oral pan-JAK inhibitor, 5-10 mg twice daily. This specimen consisted of CD4+ T cells sorted from blood, obtained at roughly week 38, from a patient treated with tofacitinib. Receptors originate from a human donor with alopecia areata.

This clone was detected only a few times. The chain recombines TRBV6-6 with TRBJ2-7, with a possible D match to TRBD1 (6 bases). The CDR3 has 14 residues. CDR1 MNHNY and CDR2 SVGAGI come from the germline V gene (reference sequence). V gave up 6 bases and J gave up 6 bases, with 18 bases separating them. This CDR3 reads CASSPSWQGIEQYF. The CDR3 DNA sequence: TGTGCCAGCAGCCCCTCCTGGCAGGGGATCGAGCAGTACTTC.

This clone came up a few times. J is TRBJ1-1 and V is TRBV14; D not certain. Trimming took 5 bases from V and 5 from J, leaving 12 bases between them. Germline lookup yields CDR1 SGHDN and CDR2 FVKESK. This CDR3 contains 13 residues. The CDR3 nucleotides are TGTGCCAGCAGCTTTACAGACGGAACTGAAGCTTTCTTT. It encodes CASSFTDGTEAFF.

V is TRBV7-9 and J is TRBJ1-1, with a tentative D call TRBD1 (5 bases). The germline V gene encodes CDR1 SEHNR and CDR2 FQNEAQ (reference sequence). The V and J ends lost 1 base and 2 bases respectively, with 8 bases between them. The CDR3 loop spans 14 amino acids. In DNA, the CDR3 is TGTGCCAGCAGCTTAGGACAGAGCAACACTGAAGCTTTCTTT. Translated: CASSLGQSNTEAFF.

This clone has more than one count but fewer than ten. V usage is TRBV15 and J usage is TRBJ1-3; possible D gene TRBD1, 6 bases. Germline assignment: CDR1 LNHNV and CDR2 YYDKDF (reference sequence). The length of the CDR3 is 15 residues. Trimming stripped 0 bases from V and 4 bases from J, with 10 bases between. CDR3 region: CATSRDRGAGNTIYF. The CDR3 DNA reads as TGTGCCACCAGCAGAGACCGGGGGGCAGGAAACACCATATATTTT.

The rearrangement uses TRBV29-1 and TRBJ2-7; the D gene is possibly TRBD1 (5 bases). V was trimmed by 6 bases and J by 2 bases, leaving 17 bases between them. The germline V gene encodes CDR1 SQVTM and CDR2 ANQGSEA. The length of the CDR3 is 14 residues. CDR3 coding DNA: TGCAGCGTGAGAGCCGACAGACAAGCCTACGAGCAGTACTTC. Its protein is CSVRADRQAYEQYF.

This clone was seen only once. J is TRBJ1-2 and V is TRBV29-1; 7 nucleotides agree with TRBD1. This CDR3 has 14 residues. Germline trimming cut 5 bases from V and 2 bases from J; bases unmatched to any gene: 8. Per the germline V gene, CDR1 is SQVTM and CDR2 is ANQGSEA. The CDR3 region has the DNA TGCAGCGTTCTCGTGGGGACAGCCAACTATGGCTACACCTTC. Amino acid sequence: CSVLVGTANYGYTF.

The genes are TRBV5-4 and TRBJ2-5, with 12 bases fitting TRBD2. Germline assignment: CDR1 SGHNT and CDR2 YYREEE (reference sequence). With 0 bases clipped from V and 5 bases from J, the junction kept 5 bases outside the gene matches. CDR3 length: 16 amino acids. CDR3 nucleotide sequence: TGTGCCAGCAGCTTGGCCGTGACTAGCGGGAGTGAGACCCAGTACTTC. This translates into CASSLAVTSGSETQYF. Together with reference TRBV5-4 and TRBJ2-5, the CDR3 gives the full variable domain: ETGVTQSPTHLIKTRGQQVTLRCSSQSGHNTVSWYQQALGQGPQFIFQYYREEENGRGNFPPRFSGLQFPNYSSELNVNALELDDSALYLCASSLAVTSGSETQYFGPGTRLLVL.

In this sample, this clone turned up a few times. The gene calls are TRBV29-1 and TRBJ1-1; D not resolved. The CDR3 is 12 amino acids. The V gene lost 6 bases and the J gene lost 0 bases, with 8 bases spanning the gap. Germline V gives CDR1 SQVTM, CDR2 ANQGSEA. The CDR3 loop is CSVRFMNTEAFF. Here the CDR3 DNA reads TGCAGCGTCCGCTTTATGAACACTGAAGCTTTCTTT.

The chain recombines TRBV5-4 with TRBJ2-7; D is possibly TRBD1 (6 bases). Germline V CDR1 and CDR2: SGHNT, YYREEE (reference sequence). This CDR3 spans 13 amino acids. The V and J ends lost 3 bases and 6 bases respectively, with 13 bases between them. The CDR3 nucleotides are TGTGCCAGCAGCTCACCCAACAGGGCCGAGCAGTACTTC. It encodes CASSSPNRAEQYF.

V and J are TRBV30 and TRBJ2-7; 10 bases line up with TRBD2. V shed 2 bases, J shed 3 bases, and the junction held 10 bases outside the gene matches. This CDR3 is built from 16 residues. CDR1 is GTSNPN, CDR2 SVGIG, per germline (reference sequence). In nucleotides, the CDR3 is TGTGCCTGGAGTTATCGCGGGACTAGCGACATCTACGAGCAGTACTTC. It translates to CAWSYRGTSDIYEQYF.

At least ten counts were recorded for this clone. The chain carries TRBV23-1 and TRBJ2-7, with 16 bases identical to TRBD2. TRBV23-1 is an open reading frame, and its role is uncertain. The V gene end was trimmed by 4 bases and the J gene end by 0 bases; junction bases not matched to a gene: 18. The CDR3 has 22 residues. The CDR3 loop reads CASSLPFLDTGLAGGSSYEQYF. The CDR3 DNA is TGCGCCAGCAGTCTGCCCTTCTTGGATACGGGACTAGCGGGAGGGAGCTCCTACGAGCAGTACTTC.

There are a few counts of this clone. The V gene is TRBV7-6, the J gene TRBJ1-3; the D gene is possibly TRBD1 (5 bases). The CDR3 length is 16 residues. Per the germline V gene, CDR1 is SGHVS and CDR2 is FNYEAQ. V shed 5 bases and J shed 1 base, with 15 bases lying between them. CDR3 nucleotides: TGTGCCAGCAGCCCATCGACAGAAACTTCTGGAAACACCATATATTTT. The encoded protein is CASSPSTETSGNTIYF.

This clone was detected a few times. DNA of the CDR3: TGTGCCAGCAGTTATTGGCAAAAACCCTACGAGCAGTACTTC. Amino acids: CASSYWQKPYEQYF. V is TRBV6-5 and J is TRBJ2-7; D remains unclear. This CDR3 contains 14 residues. V lost 3 bases and J 2 bases, leaving 11 bases between the germline ends. Germline-derived CDR1 and CDR2 are MNHEY and SVGAGI.

This chain links TRBV19 with TRBJ1-2; D unresolved. V was cut by 7 bases and J by 7 bases, with 16 bases left in between. CDR1 and CDR2 from the germline V gene are LNHDA and SQIVND (reference sequence). The CDR3 runs to 13 residues. The DNA of the CDR3 is TGTGCCAGTACCGTCGTAGGGCGCGGTGGCTACACCTTC. It yields the protein CASTVVGRGGYTF.

The chain couples TRBV2 to TRBJ2-2, with D perhaps matching TRBD2 (5 bases). CDR1 and CDR2 (germline): SNHLY, FYNNEI. The V end was cut by 8 bases, the J end by 0 bases, with 13 bases between. The CDR3 is 15 residues long. CDR3 residues: CASGSGPPNTGELFF. In nucleotides, the CDR3 is TGTGCCAGCGGAAGCGGCCCCCCGAACACCGGGGAGCTGTTTTTT.

A few counts support this clone. CDR3 region: CASSSRIGTQYF. CDR3 nucleotides: TGTGCCAGCAGTTCTAGAATCGGGACCCAGTACTTC. This sequence joins TRBV28 and TRBJ2-5; no firm D call. V lost 4 bases and J 7 bases, leaving 10 bases between the germline ends. This CDR3 is 12 amino acids long. Germline assignment: CDR1 MDHEN and CDR2 SYDVKM.

The chain joins TRBV30 to TRBJ1-1; D is undetermined. The V end was cut by 1 base, the J end by 5 bases, with 5 bases between. The CDR3 is made up of 11 amino acids. In germline, CDR1 is GTSNPN, CDR2 SVGIG (reference sequence). The DNA of the CDR3 is TGTGCCTGGAGTGACACGACTGAAGCTTTCTTT. The encoded protein is CAWSDTTEAFF.

The V call is TRBV11-3, the J call TRBJ1-2; D gene unclear. Germline V gene data show CDR1 as SGHNT and CDR2 as YENEEA. The CDR3 consists of 16 residues. The V gene lost 1 base and the J gene lost 4 bases, with 16 bases spanning the gap. In DNA, the CDR3 is TGTGCCAGCAGCTTAGTCTCTAGGAGCAGCAGCTATGGCTACACCTTC. It codes for CASSLVSRSSSYGYTF.

This rearrangement joins TRBV10-3 to TRBJ1-2; D remains ambiguous. Trimming took off 2 bases at V and 4 bases at J, with 11 bases between the two ends. The CDR3 contains 14 residues. Germline-derived CDR1 and CDR2 are ENHRY and SYGVKD. The CDR3, as DNA: TGTGCCATCAGTGAGGGCCGGGTGGGCTATGGCTACACCTTC. Translation: CAISEGRVGYGYTF.

This clone appeared a few times. This chain connects TRBV30 to TRBJ1-1, with 10 bases aligning to TRBD1. The CDR3 sequence is 14 residues long. CDR1 is GTSNPN, CDR2 SVGIG, per germline (reference sequence). V lost 2 bases, J lost 11 bases, and 11 bases stayed unmatched. The CDR3: CAWSPGTGEGRAFF. The CDR3, as DNA: TGTGCCTGGAGTCCCGGGACAGGGGAAGGTCGGGCTTTCTTT. Full variable domain (rest looked up from reference TRBV30 and TRBJ1-1): SQTIHQWPATLVQPVGSPLSLECTVEGTSNPNLYWYRQAAGRGLQLLFYSVGIGQISSEVPQNLSASRPQDRQFILSSKKLLLSDSGFYLCAWSPGTGEGRAFFGQGTRLTVV.

This clone has only a few counts. The CDR3 spells CASAGTSAYEQYF. The DNA for the CDR3 is TGTGCCAGCGCCGGGACTTCTGCCTACGAGCAGTACTTC. The chain joins TRBV7-8 to TRBJ2-7, with D maybe TRBD2 (6 bases). The V gene lost 8 bases and the J gene lost 2 bases, with 13 bases spanning the gap. CDR3 size: 13 residues. Germline CDR1 is SGHVS and CDR2 is FQNEAQ.

The V and J genes are TRBV7-6 and TRBJ2-5; D possibly corresponds to TRBD2 (5 bases). Germline CDR1 is SGHVS and CDR2 is FNYEAQ. This CDR3 is 13 amino acids long. Trimming removed 3 bases from V and 2 bases from J, with 7 bases in between. This CDR3 is CASSLLAQETQYF. The CDR3 DNA reads as TGTGCCAGCAGCTTGTTAGCGCAAGAGACCCAGTACTTC.

V usage is TRBV30 and J usage is TRBJ1-1, with D hard to call. Germline lookup yields CDR1 GTSNPN and CDR2 SVGIG (reference sequence). V lost 2 bases and J 1 base, leaving 8 bases between the germline ends. This CDR3 comprises 13 residues. In DNA, the CDR3 is TGTGCCTGGAGTTTGGTCAGGAACACTGAAGCTTTCTTT. Translation: CAWSLVRNTEAFF.

The rearrangement joins TRBV30 to TRBJ1-2; tentative D call: TRBD1 (5 bases). The CDR3 consists of 10 residues. Trimming shortened V by 8 bases and J by 3 bases, and 7 bases separated the two germline ends. Germline loops: CDR1 GTSNPN, CDR2 SVGIG (reference sequence). CDR3 protein: CAVGHYGYTF. DNA for the CDR3: TGTGCCGTGGGGCACTATGGCTACACCTTC.

This rearrangement joins TRBV9 to TRBJ2-2; 7 bases are a match to TRBD2. The CDR3 covers 16 residues. Germline CDR1 is SGDLS and CDR2 is YYNGEE. With 0 bases clipped from V and 5 bases from J, the junction kept 7 bases outside the gene matches. The CDR3 protein is CASSVVGGRGTGELFF. Here the CDR3 DNA reads TGTGCCAGCAGCGTAGTGGGCGGGAGAGGGACCGGGGAGCTGTTTTTT.

This clone showed up just a few times. V usage is TRBV29-1 and J usage is TRBJ2-3, with D possibly being TRBD2 (5 bases). The CDR3 is made up of 15 amino acids. Germline CDR1 reads SQVTM; CDR2 reads ANQGSEA. Trimming stripped 4 bases from V and 2 bases from J, with 16 bases between. Written as DNA, the CDR3 is TGCAGCGTTGTCACCGAGCGGAGCCCCACAGATACGCAGTATTTT. Its protein is CSVVTERSPTDTQYF.

This clone was seen only a few times. The chain combines TRBV4-2 with TRBJ2-3; D uncertain. CDR3 length: 16 residues. V lost 2 bases and J 6 bases, leaving 18 bases between the germline ends. Germline V gene lookup returns CDR1 LGHNA and CDR2 YNFKEQ. The CDR3 region has the DNA TGTGCCAGCAGCCAACCCGCCCCGGGCGGAGTCGATACGCAGTATTTT. This sequence encodes CASSQPAPGGVDTQYF.

The chain employs TRBV7-2 and TRBJ2-5; 8 bases are shared with TRBD2. Germline V gives CDR1 SGHTA, CDR2 FQGNSA. The CDR3 is 15 amino acids. V dropped 1 base and J dropped 4; count of bases not matched to a gene: 5. CDR3 coding DNA: TGTGCCAGCAGCTTAGGCGGGGCGGGGGGAGAGACCCAGTACTTC. Amino acids: CASSLGGAGGETQYF.

This clone showed up just a few times. V usage is TRBV6-6 and J usage is TRBJ2-2; unclear D gene. Trimming took off 3 bases at V and 6 bases at J, with 11 bases between the two ends. The CDR3 spans 14 residues. CDR1 and CDR2 from the germline V gene are MNHNY and SVGAGI (reference sequence). In DNA form, the CDR3 reads TGTGCCAGCAGTTATTCGGACGACGCCGGGGAGCTGTTTTTT. Translated, it gives CASSYSDDAGELFF.

V gene TRBV10-3 combines with J gene TRBJ1-3, with 7 bases that match TRBD1. The V gene's germline CDR1 is ENHRY and CDR2 SYGVKD. The CDR3 consists of 12 residues. The V and J ends lost 9 bases and 4 bases, in that order; junction bases with no gene match: 3. CDR3 nucleotide sequence: TGTGCCATAGGGACAGACGGAAACACCATATATTTT. It yields the protein CAIGTDGNTIYF.